Presented here are 16 T cell receptor beta chains from one specimen sequenced in a study of memory CD4+ T cells and cytomegalovirus serostatus. Libraries were prepared by immunoSEQ multiplex PCR; TCRdb keeps only in-frame clonotypes and omits some of them. The table has tens of thousands of clones, about 79% seen once. Single viable CD3+CD4+CD8-CD45RO+ cells were sorted as the memory CD4+ T cells. The sample was memory CD4+ T cells from blood. The receptors shown here come from an adult in good health and CMV-seronegative.

The rearrangement links TRBV9 to TRBJ1-1; D is possibly TRBD1 (6 bases). This CDR3 has 12 amino acids. V was shortened by 4 bases and J by 12 bases, with 16 bases between the two germline ends. The germline V gene has CDR1 SGDLS and CDR2 YYNGEE. The DNA of the CDR3 is TGTGCCAGCAGCACAACCACAGGGAAAACTTTCTTT. Translation: CASSTTTGKTFF.

The V gene is TRBV7-6, the J gene TRBJ1-3; D may be TRBD1 (5 bases). CDR3 length equals 12 residues. Germline assignment: CDR1 SGHVS and CDR2 FNYEAQ. V lost 4 bases, J lost 11 bases, and 12 bases lay in between. The CDR3 bases are TGTGCCAGCAGCTCTCCCCAGGGCGCCATATATTTT. Protein sequence: CASSSPQGAIYF. The variable domain in full, with the rest retrieved from reference TRBV7-6 and TRBJ1-3, is GAGVSQSPRYKVTKRGQDVALRCDPISGHVSLYWYRQALGQGPEFLTYFNYEAQQDKSGLPNDRFSAERPEGSISTLTIQRTEQRDSAMYRCASSSPQGAIYFGEGSWLTVV.

This clone was seen only once. This sequence joins TRBV11-2 and TRBJ2-6; tentative D call: TRBD2 (6 bases). Germline V gives CDR1 SGHAT, CDR2 FQNNGV. V lost 4 bases and J lost 0, with 16 bases in between. The CDR3 runs 18 residues. CDR3 in DNA: TGTGCCAGCAGCTGGCGGGACGCTGGTCTCTCTGGGGCCAACGTCCTGACTTTC. It translates to CASSWRDAGLSGANVLTF. The full variable domain, its missing parts supplied by reference TRBV11-2 and TRBJ2-6, is EAGVAQSPRYKIIEKRQSVAFWCNPISGHATLYWYQQILGQGPKLLIQFQNNGVVDDSQLPKDRFSAERLKGVDSTLKIQPAKLEDSAVYLCASSWRDAGLSGANVLTFGAGSRLTVL.

The chain carries TRBV7-6 and TRBJ1-1, with D hard to call. Germline lookup yields CDR1 SGHVS and CDR2 FNYEAQ. This CDR3 contains 13 residues. Trimming stripped 3 bases from V and 3 bases from J, with 8 bases between. As DNA, the CDR3 is TGTGCCAGCAGCTTCGGGCCTCACACTGAAGCTTTCTTT. It specifies CASSFGPHTEAFF.

The chain recombines TRBV6-4 with TRBJ2-3; no firm D call. Deletions cut 3 bases from V and 8 bases from J, with 12 bases between. In germline, CDR1 is MRHNA, CDR2 SNTAGT. The CDR3 sequence is 13 residues long. CDR3 DNA sequence: TGTGCCAGCAGTGAATTCCTGGGCGCTACGCAGTATTTT. Protein: CASSEFLGATQYF.

V is TRBV5-1 and J is TRBJ2-7; possible D gene TRBD1, 5 bases. There are 13 residues in the CDR3. The V gene lost 6 bases and the J gene lost 0 bases, with 10 bases spanning the gap. CDR1 is SGHRS, CDR2 YFSETQ, per germline. The CDR3 sequence is CASKPDSSYEQYF. CDR3 DNA: TGCGCCAGCAAACCCGACAGCTCCTACGAGCAGTACTTC.

This rearrangement joins TRBV6-5 to TRBJ1-4; unclear D gene. The V end lost 5 bases, the J end lost 7 bases, and 14 bases lay between the germline ends. Germline lookup yields CDR1 MNHEY and CDR2 SVGAGI. This CDR3 is 14 amino acids long. This CDR3 reads CASSVRVRGEKLFF. For the CDR3, the DNA is TGTGCCAGCAGTGTAAGGGTACGGGGTGAAAAACTGTTTTTT.

J is TRBJ1-6 and V is TRBV25-1; no firm D call. Trimming left V 6 bases short and J 7 bases short, with 13 bases between. Germline V gives CDR1 MGHDK, CDR2 SYGVNS. This CDR3 has 14 amino acids. CDR3 coding DNA: TGTGCCAGCAGAGAGCTTCCTAGGAATTCACCCCTCCACTTT. Its protein is CASRELPRNSPLHF.

The chain joins TRBV19 to TRBJ1-2; D is unclear. Germline CDR1 LNHDA, CDR2 SQIVND (reference sequence). The CDR3 runs 12 residues. V was pared by 4 bases and J by 5 bases, with 8 bases between. CDR3 in amino acids: CASSTGTYGYTF. CDR3 in DNA: TGTGCCAGTAGTACTGGAACGTATGGCTACACCTTC.

The chain uses TRBV11-2 and TRBJ1-4; possibly TRBD1 for D (5 bases). The CDR3 extends over 13 amino acids. Trimming cost V 5 bases and J 5 bases, with 9 bases left between them. Germline assignment: CDR1 SGHAT and CDR2 FQNNGV. In DNA form, the CDR3 reads TGTGCCAGCAGCCGGGACCAGAATGAAAAACTGTTTTTT. Translated: CASSRDQNEKLFF.

The rearrangement uses TRBV19 and TRBJ1-1; 8 positions agree with TRBD1. The CDR3 is 13 residues long. The V gene's germline CDR1 is LNHDA and CDR2 SQIVND (reference sequence). V lost 10 bases, J lost 8 bases, and 12 bases stayed unmatched. The CDR3 coding sequence is TGTGCCATAGAGGATGCAGGGGGCAGGGAAGCTTTCTTT. As protein: CAIEDAGGREAFF.

The rearrangement uses TRBV28 and TRBJ2-7, with 11 bases aligning to TRBD1. CDR3 length equals 16 residues. With V trimmed by 3 bases and J by 2 bases, 6 bases remained unmatched. Looked up from germline, CDR1 is MDHEN and CDR2 is SYDVKM. The CDR3 DNA reads as TGTGCCAGCAGTTTGCTGGGACAGGGGGTCCCCTACGAGCAGTACTTC. As protein: CASSLLGQGVPYEQYF.

This chain links TRBV5-6 with TRBJ2-2, with D possibly TRBD2 on 6 matching bases. The CDR3 extends over 16 amino acids. Germline loops: CDR1 SGHDT, CDR2 YYEEEE. V lost 4 bases to trimming and J lost 4 bases, with 17 bases between them. CDR3 loop: CASSRGLPRSTGELFF. The DNA for the CDR3 is TGTGCCAGCAGCCGTGGACTACCCAGGAGCACCGGGGAGCTGTTTTTT.

The chain links TRBV6-1 to TRBJ2-5; D gene uncertain. Germline CDR1 and CDR2: MNHNS and SASEGT. CDR3 length: 14 amino acids. CDR3 protein: CAIIQPASQETQYF. CDR3 bases: TGTGCTATTATTCAGCCGGCTTCACAAGAGACCCAGTACTTC.

This chain connects TRBV7-8 to TRBJ2-5; TRBD1 matches at 8 bases. V lost 5 bases and J lost 5; bases outside the gene matches: 4. The germline V gene encodes CDR1 SGHVS and CDR2 FQNEAQ. The CDR3 loop spans 13 amino acids. The CDR3 nucleotides are TGTGCCAGCAGCAGACGACAGGGGGAGACCCAGTACTTC. It is translated as CASSRRQGETQYF.

The rearrangement links TRBV15 to TRBJ2-2, with no clear D. The CDR3 is 13 amino acids. Germline CDR1 is LNHNV and CDR2 is YYDKDF (reference sequence). The germline V and J ends were trimmed by 0 bases and 4 bases, with 3 bases remaining between them. The CDR3 DNA sequence: TGTGCCACCAGCAGAGATACCACCGGGGAGCTGTTTTTT. It specifies CATSRDTTGELFF.